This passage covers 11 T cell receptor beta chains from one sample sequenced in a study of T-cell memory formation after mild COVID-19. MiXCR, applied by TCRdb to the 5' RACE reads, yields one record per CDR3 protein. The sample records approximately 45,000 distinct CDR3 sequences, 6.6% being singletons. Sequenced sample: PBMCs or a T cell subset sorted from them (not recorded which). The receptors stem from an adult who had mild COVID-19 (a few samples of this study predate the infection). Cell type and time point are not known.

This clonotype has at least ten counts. In DNA form, the CDR3 reads TGTGCCAGCAGTCACGAGGAAGAGACCCAGTACTTC. Amino acid sequence: CASSHEEETQYF. The chain uses TRBV2 and TRBJ2-5; D gene uncertain. Looked up from germline, CDR1 is SNHLY and CDR2 is FYNNEI. The CDR3 length is 12 residues. Trimming took off 5 bases at V and 3 bases at J, with 7 bases between the two ends.

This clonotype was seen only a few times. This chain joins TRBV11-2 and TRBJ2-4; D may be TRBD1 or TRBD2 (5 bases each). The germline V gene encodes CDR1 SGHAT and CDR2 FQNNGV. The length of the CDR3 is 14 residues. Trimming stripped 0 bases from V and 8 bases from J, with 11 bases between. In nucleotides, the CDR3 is TGTGCCAGCAGCTTAGATCGGGTGGGACACATTCAGTACTTC. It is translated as CASSLDRVGHIQYF.

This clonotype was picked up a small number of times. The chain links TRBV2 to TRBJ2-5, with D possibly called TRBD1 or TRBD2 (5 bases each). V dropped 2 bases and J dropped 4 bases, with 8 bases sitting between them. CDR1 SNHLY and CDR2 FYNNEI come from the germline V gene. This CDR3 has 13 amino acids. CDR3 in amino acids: CASSESGGETQYF. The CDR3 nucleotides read TGTGCCAGCAGTGAAAGTGGGGGAGAGACCCAGTACTTC.

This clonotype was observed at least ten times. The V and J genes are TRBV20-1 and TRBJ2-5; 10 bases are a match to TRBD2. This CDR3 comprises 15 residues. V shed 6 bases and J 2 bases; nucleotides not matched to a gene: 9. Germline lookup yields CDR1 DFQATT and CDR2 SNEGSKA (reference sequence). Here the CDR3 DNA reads TGCAGTGCGAGGATCGGGACTAGCGATCAAGAGACCCAGTACTTC. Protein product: CSARIGTSDQETQYF.

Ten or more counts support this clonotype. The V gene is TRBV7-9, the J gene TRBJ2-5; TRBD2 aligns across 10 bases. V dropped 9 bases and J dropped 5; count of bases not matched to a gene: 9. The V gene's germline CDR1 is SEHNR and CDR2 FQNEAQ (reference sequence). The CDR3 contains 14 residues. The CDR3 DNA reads TGTGCCAGTACAATAGCGGGAGGAAGGGAGACCCAGTACTTC. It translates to CASTIAGGRETQYF.

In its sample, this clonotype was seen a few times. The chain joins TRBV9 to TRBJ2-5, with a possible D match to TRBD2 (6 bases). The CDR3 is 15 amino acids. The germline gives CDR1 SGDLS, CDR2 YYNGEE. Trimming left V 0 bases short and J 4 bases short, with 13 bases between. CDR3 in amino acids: CASSVGPSERETQYF. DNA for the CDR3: TGTGCCAGCAGCGTAGGTCCTAGCGAGAGAGAGACCCAGTACTTC.

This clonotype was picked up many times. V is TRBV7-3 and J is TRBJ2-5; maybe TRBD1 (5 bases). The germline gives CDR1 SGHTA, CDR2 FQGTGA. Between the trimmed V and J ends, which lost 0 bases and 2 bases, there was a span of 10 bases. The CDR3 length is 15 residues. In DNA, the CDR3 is TGTGCCAGCAGCTTAACAGGGGTTGGGCAAGAGACCCAGTACTTC. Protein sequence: CASSLTGVGQETQYF.

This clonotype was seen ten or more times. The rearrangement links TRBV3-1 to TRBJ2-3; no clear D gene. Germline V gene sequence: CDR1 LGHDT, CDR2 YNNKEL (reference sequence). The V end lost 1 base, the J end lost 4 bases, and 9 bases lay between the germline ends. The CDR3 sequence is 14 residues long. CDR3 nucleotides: TGTGCCAGCAGCCAAGTACTACGCGCAGATACGCAGTATTTT. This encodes CASSQVLRADTQYF.

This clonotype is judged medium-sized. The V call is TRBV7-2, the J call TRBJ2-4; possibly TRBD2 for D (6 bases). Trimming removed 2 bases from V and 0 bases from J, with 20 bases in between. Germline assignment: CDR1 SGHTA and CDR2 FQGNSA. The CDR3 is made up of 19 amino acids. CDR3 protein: CASSLRDGTGALAKNIQYF. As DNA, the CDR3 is TGTGCCAGCAGCTTACGGGATGGAACGGGAGCGTTAGCCAAAAACATTCAGTACTTC.

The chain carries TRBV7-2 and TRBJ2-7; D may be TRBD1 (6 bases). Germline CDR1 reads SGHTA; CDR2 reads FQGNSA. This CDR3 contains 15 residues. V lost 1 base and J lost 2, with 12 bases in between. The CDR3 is CASSLGGQLAYEQYF. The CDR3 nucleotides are TGTGCCAGCAGCTTAGGAGGACAGTTGGCCTACGAGCAGTACTTC.

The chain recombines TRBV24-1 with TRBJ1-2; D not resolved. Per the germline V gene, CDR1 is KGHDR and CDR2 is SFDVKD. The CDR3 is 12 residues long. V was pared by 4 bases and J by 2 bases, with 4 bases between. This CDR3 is CATSEGNYGYTF. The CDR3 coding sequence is TGTGCCACCAGTGAAGGGAACTATGGCTACACCTTC.